The following is a T cell receptor beta chain sequence with its context. Its antigen is as yet unknown. The CDR3 totals 13 residues. In germline, CDR1 is LNHDA, CDR2 SQIVND (reference sequence). V lost 3 bases, J lost 2 bases, and 8 bases lay in between. The method was immunoSEQ multiplex PCR; TCRdb's version includes in-frame clones alone and lacks a portion of them. The sample consists of 98,000 or so clones, over 75% of them appearing once. The sample originates from a study of OX40 agonist ivuxolimab in advanced cancers. Overall study context: Ivuxolimab doses were 0.01, 0.1, 0.3, 1.5, 3 or 10 mg/kg every 2 weeks. Study-level points and caveats: In CD8+ T cells, expanded clones were on average more numerous than in CD4+. Clonal expansion was seen in CD4+ and CD8+ blood T cells by week 6 at 0.1 to 3.0 mg/kg.

This chain links TRBV19 with TRBJ2-7; D not certain. The specimen was CD4+ or CD8+ T cells sorted from blood, collected in a trial of the OX40 agonist ivuxolimab. The sequence derives from an adult with an advanced solid tumor such as melanoma, head and neck, liver or kidney cancer. The CDR3 loop reads CASSIGYTYEQYF. The CDR3 region has the DNA TGTGCCAGTAGTATCGGCTACACCTACGAGCAGTACTTC.